This TCR beta chain is from a study of blood T cell repertoires in COVID-19. Study at large: The United States, Italy and Spain provided the acute and convalescent COVID-19 samples. T cells, B-cell-depleted T cells, or PBMCs supplied cDNA or gDNA.

This CDR3 spans 19 amino acids. Trimming removed 2 bases from V and 1 base from J; junction bases left unmatched: 10. The germline CDR1 and CDR2 sequences are LGHDT and YNNKEL (reference sequence). Per the study methods: Using reference gene primer amplification, nucleated cell counts were estimated. Repertoires were generated with immunoSEQ multiplex PCR, while TCRdb's copy carries only in-frame clones and drops some. V and J calls and clone size are those listed in that table; D and trimming were worked out from the DNA. The sample records 150,000 to 200,000 clones, approximately 86% being singletons.

The TCR originated in a man between 60 and 75 years old with acute or convalescent COVID-19. The sample consisted of peripheral blood. This chain uses TRBV3-1 (or the pseudogene TRBV3-2) with TRBJ2-1; 11 bases match TRBD2. The CDR3 sequence: CASSQRARLAGLSYNEQFF. The CDR3 bases are TGTGCCAGCAGCCAAAGGGCCCGACTAGCGGGGTTATCCTACAATGAGCAGTTCTTC.